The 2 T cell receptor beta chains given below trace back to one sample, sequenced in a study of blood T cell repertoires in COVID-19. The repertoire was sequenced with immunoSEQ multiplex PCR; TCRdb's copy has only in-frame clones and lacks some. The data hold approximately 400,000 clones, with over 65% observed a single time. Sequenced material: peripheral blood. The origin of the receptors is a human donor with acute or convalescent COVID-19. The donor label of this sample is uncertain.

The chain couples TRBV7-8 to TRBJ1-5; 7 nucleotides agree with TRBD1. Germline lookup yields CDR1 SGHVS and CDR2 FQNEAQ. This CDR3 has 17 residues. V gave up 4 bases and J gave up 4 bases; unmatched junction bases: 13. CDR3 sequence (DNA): TGTGCCAGCAGCTCCCGGACAGGATCACGTGTAAATCAGCCCCAGCATTTT. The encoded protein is CASSSRTGSRVNQPQHF.

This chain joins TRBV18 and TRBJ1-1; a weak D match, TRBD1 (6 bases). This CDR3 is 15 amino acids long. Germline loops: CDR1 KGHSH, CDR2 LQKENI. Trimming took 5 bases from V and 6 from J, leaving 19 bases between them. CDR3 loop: CASSEQNRDTSEAFF. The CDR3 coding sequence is TGTGCCAGCTCAGAACAGAACCGGGACACTTCTGAAGCTTTCTTT.